This T cell receptor beta chain appears in the sequencing data of a study of CD8 T cells in Susac syndrome. This clonotype has a single count. This CDR3 region has 17 residues. V gave up 6 bases and J gave up 2 bases; unmatched junction bases: 10. Per the germline V gene, CDR1 is SGHTA and CDR2 is FQGNSA. Random hexamers were used to reverse transcribe an amount of about 0.45 to 1 ug RNA. Each CDR3 protein is one row after TCRdb ran MiXCR on the immunoSEQ multiplex PCR reads. Among around 170,000 distinct CDR3 sequences listed, about 92% were seen once. Sequencing was performed on CD4+ T cells from PBMCs. This chain links TRBV7-2 with TRBJ2-7; 13 positions match TRBD2. This TCR was recovered from a human donor in good health. CDR3 residues: CASSRTSGRGFPYEQYF. The CDR3, as DNA: TGTGCCAGCAGTAGGACTAGCGGGAGAGGTTTCCCCTACGAGCAGTACTTC.